This T cell receptor (beta chain) was captured in a study of T cells in Graves' hyperthyroidism and ophthalmopathy. General study results and limits: Peripheral blood also featured most of the thyroid clonotypes expanded above 0.001. Prediction of ophthalmopathy progression came a median approximately 6.6 months pre-onset.

Reasons for excluding patients were uncontrolled infection, other autoimmune disease, pregnancy or lactation. Orbital computed tomography and thyroid ultrasound, together with serum TRAb and thyroxine and clinical symptoms, were used for diagnoses. This clonotype was observed at least ten times. What it binds is unknown. Germline CDR1 is SQVTM and CDR2 is ANQGSEA. This CDR3 spans 14 amino acids. With V trimmed by 7 bases and J by 5 bases, 13 bases remained unmatched. The source material, RNA transcripts, was used to amplify TCR beta CDR3 regions. TCR CDR3 regions were first amplified by RT-PCR with HTBI primers. MiXCR, applied by TCRdb to the multiplex PCR reads, yields one record per CDR3 protein. The sample records approximately 610,000 distinct CDR3 sequences, about 14% being singletons.

The sequenced sample was blood. The TCR was taken from a woman in her thirties or forties with Graves' ophthalmopathy. The J gene is TRBJ2-5, the V gene TRBV29-1, with 7 bases lining up with TRBD1. In DNA, the CDR3 is TGCAGCGCCGGGCCGAGGGGGCTGGAGGAGACCCAGTACTTC. Its protein is CSAGPRGLEETQYF. The whole variable domain, filled in from reference TRBV29-1 and TRBJ2-5, reads SAVISQKPSRDICQRGTSLTIQCQVDSQVTMMFWYRQQPGQSLTLIATANQGSEATYESGFVIDKFPISRPNLTFSTLTVSNMSPEDSSIYLCSAGPRGLEETQYFGPGTRLLVL.